The present T cell receptor (beta chain) was sequenced within a study of glioma-infiltrating T cells after dendritic cell vaccination (dated by TCRdb to between 2015 and 2016). In terms of the full investigation: The cohort included some 15 glioblastoma patients drawn from Phase I and II dendritic cell vaccination trials, of whom 9 were newly diagnosed and 6 had recurrent disease. Between 2003 and 2012, patients were given autologous tumor lysate-pulsed dendritic cell vaccination. To make the vaccine, monocyte-derived dendritic cells were cultured for 7 to 8 days with IL-4 and GM-CSF and then pulsed overnight with autologous tumor lysate. Each patient was given three intradermal dendritic cell vaccine injections, spaced two weeks apart, in the arm below the axilla. Deep sequencing of TCR beta CDR3 regions was used to quantify tumor-infiltrating lymphocyte content and compare tumor and blood repertoires in dendritic cell-vaccinated glioblastoma patients. Survival after dendritic cell vaccination was correlated with TCR sequencing metrics, including TIL content and tumor-blood repertoire overlap. What the authors observed across the whole study: After dendritic cell vaccination, a higher estimated pretreatment TIL content predicted longer time to progression and overall survival. The three-group TCR overlap response model was described as speculative and requiring prospective validation. The cohort was small and heterogeneous, few patients had complete blood and tumor sets, and even fewer had initial-recurrent tumor pairs. No direct relationship between TCR clonality and survival was found, suggesting a diverse polyclonal response may matter.

TCRB CDR3 regions were amplified from about 2 ug genomic DNA, or all available DNA if less, using the immunoSEQ assay. The multiplex PCR relied on 60 forward primers for TCR V beta segments and 13 reverse primers for J beta segments. Synthetic control templates were spiked into each sample at limiting dilution to estimate reads per starting template. Sequencing produced 87 bp reads on the Illumina HiSeq System. Processing in the source paper ran as follows. PCR and sequencing errors were removed by merging closely related sequences with a nearest neighbor algorithm. TCR overlap was measured as the percentage of unique tumor TCR beta sequences also present in the same patient's peripheral blood. Imported from immuneACCESS, the table was reduced by TCRdb to in-frame sequences with V and J called. These copies leave out some clones; in studies compared against another copy, an unresolved V gene accounts for under half, and the cause of the remainder is not known. V and J calls and clone size are given by that table; D and trimming were obtained from the DNA. The sample profile shows around 58,000 clones; 75% to 85% of them were found once. 9.2% of the sample is held by the ten biggest clonotypes.

On this clone itself: The clone's antigen remains unknown. Base-call qualities are not available, and no considerably larger clone is one nucleotide away.

To be selected, patients needed enough residual fresh-frozen tumor tissue and more than two years of available survival data. Molecular status otherwise varied across the glioblastoma patients, but none of them carried an isocitrate dehydrogenase mutation. PBMC were collected before vaccination, two weeks after the third vaccination, and at tumor progression when it occurred. Genomic DNA was extracted with the Qiagen DNeasy Blood extraction Kit. Via the germline V gene, CDR1 is WSHSY and CDR2 SAAADI. V is pared back by 8 bases and J by 5 bases, with 9 bases lying between the germline termini. Including the terminal cysteine and phenylalanine, the CDR3 comprises 12 residues. CDR3 DNA is the only sequence kept; it has 36 bases, read in frame from the first base.

The sequences come from blood, collected before dendritic cell vaccination. The sequence links TRBV10-2 to TRBJ2-2, with no confidently assigned D gene. This receptor was taken from a human donor with glioblastoma. The nucleotide sequence is given as TGCGCCAGCGTACTGTCGACCGGGGAGCTGTTTTTT. Its protein product is CASVLSTGELFF.